This TCR beta chain was retrieved from a study of CD8+ T cells in alopecia areata. Study conclusions and caveats: Clarity of TCR sharing across patients fell short of that in mice, possibly HLA-related. In scalp samples, resident alphabeta T cells of normal skin are also sequenced.

Stated treatment: oral pan-JAK inhibitor, 5-10 mg twice daily. Punch biopsies of lesional scalp, plus peripheral blood, were taken from alopecia areata patients. Note on this clone: The antigen remains undetermined.

Germline lookup yields CDR1 SGHTA and CDR2 FQGNSA. V lost 5 bases and J lost 8; bases outside the gene matches: 12. The CDR3 extends over 16 amino acids. RNA extraction was followed by reverse transcription into cDNA, which acted as the sequencing template. The protocol was immunoSEQ multiplex PCR, while the TCRdb copy is restricted to in-frame clones and leaves out a portion. The sample has 270,000 or so clones, roughly 64% seen once. The input for sequencing was CD4+ T cells sorted from blood, taken at week 24, from a patient treated with tofacitinib. The chain links TRBV7-2 to TRBJ1-6; 7 bases are shared with TRBD1. The TCR was taken from a human donor with alopecia areata. This CDR3 reads CASSDPQGKHYSPLHF. CDR3 nucleotide sequence: TGTGCCAGCAGCGACCCACAGGGGAAGCATTATTCACCCCTCCACTTT.